This TCR beta chain stems from a study of post-analysis software for immune sequencing data. Study summary: Progressive-relapsing, secondary progressive and relapsing-remitting multiple sclerosis were among the disease courses included.

Study results and limitations: Controls' normalized Chao1 diversity significantly exceeded that of multiple sclerosis patients.

Carried by the TCR beta cDNA libraries were unique molecular identifiers. Some 500,000 cDNA molecules were recovered from an input of about 0.95 to 11 million T cells. Each CDR3 protein gets one entry after TCRdb re-called the PCR reads with MiXCR. The sample carries 800,000 to 950,000 distinct CDR3 sequences, roughly 50% recorded once. This clonotype was counted only a few times. The antigen is not known. What was sequenced was blood. This clonotype was sampled from a girl aged 5-17 years with multiple sclerosis.

The CDR3 DNA reads TGTGCCAGCAGTTACTCGCAGGGAACCTACGAGCAGTACTTC. Protein product: CASSYSQGTYEQYF. The chain has TRBV6-5 and TRBJ2-7; TRBD1 is a possible D gene (5 bases). Trimming took off 0 bases at V and 2 bases at J, with 8 bases between the two ends. Germline assignment: CDR1 MNHEY and CDR2 SVGAGI. The CDR3 loop spans 14 amino acids.